Following are 22 T cell receptor beta chains from one sample sequenced in a study of T cell repertoires in cytomegalovirus infection. One entry per CDR3 protein, called by TCRdb with MiXCR from the reads. The table has more than 75,000 distinct CDR3 sequences, around 28% seen once. Their target antigens are unknown. The sequencing here drew on CD8+ T cells from cultured PBMCs, taken from culture after CMV antigen stimulation. The origin of the receptors is a human donor in good health (CMV status not recorded). Some clones in this sample may be carry-over from other donors' samples.

This clonotype was observed many times. The chain joins TRBV11-3 to TRBJ2-7; a possible D gene is TRBD1 (6 bases). The V end lost 1 base, the J end lost 5 bases, and 12 bases lay between the germline ends. Germline values: CDR1 SGHNT, CDR2 YENEEA. There are 14 residues in the CDR3. CDR3 coding DNA: TGTGCCAGCAGCTTAGCAGGGGCCGAGGACGAGCAGTACTTC. Protein sequence: CASSLAGAEDEQYF.

Regarding this clonotype: The limits of the CDR3 on the DNA are not certain, so only TCRdb's listed CDR3 is given. This chain connects TRBV28 to TRBJ2-3; the D segment call TRBD1 is taken from the table without a DNA check. Germline V gene data show CDR1 as MDHEN and CDR2 as SYDVKM. The CDR3 extends over 15 residues, inclusive of both ends. The CDR3 loop reads CASSFFGQGADTQYF.

This rearrangement joins TRBV25-1 to TRBJ2-5, with TRBD2 as a possible D gene (5 bases). The CDR3 sequence is 18 residues long. V lost 6 bases, J lost 0 bases, and 23 bases lay in between. Germline V gives CDR1 MGHDK, CDR2 SYGVNS. Written as DNA, the CDR3 is TGTGCCAGCAGGGAGGACCGGGTCACCTCCCTGTACCAAGAGACCCAGTACTTC. Residues: CASREDRVTSLYQETQYF.

This rearrangement joins TRBV7-6 to TRBJ1-1; no firm D call. The germline CDR1 and CDR2 sequences are SGHVS and FNYEAQ. This CDR3 spans 15 amino acids. Trimming stripped 2 bases from V and 2 bases from J, with 12 bases between. DNA for the CDR3: TGTGCCAGCAGCTTACTCCGCGGGCCAAACACTGAAGCTTTCTTT. Translated: CASSLLRGPNTEAFF.

The chain employs TRBV5-6 and TRBJ1-1; D is ambiguous. Trimming stripped 5 bases from V and 4 bases from J, with 15 bases between. This CDR3 region has 14 residues. Germline V gives CDR1 SGHDT, CDR2 YYEEEE. CDR3 bases: TGTGCCAGCAGTCCCACTGGGTTGACCACTGAAGCTTTCTTT. Translated, it gives CASSPTGLTTEAFF.

The rearrangement joins TRBV7-9 to TRBJ1-1, with D unresolved. The germline V gene has CDR1 SEHNR and CDR2 FQNEAQ (reference sequence). The CDR3 loop spans 15 amino acids. V was pared by 1 base and J by 3 bases, with 12 bases between. The CDR3 bases are TGTGCCAGCAGCTTAGGGACTTACGTCCACACTGAAGCTTTCTTT. Translated: CASSLGTYVHTEAFF.

This clonotype appeared a few times. This rearrangement joins TRBV5-4 to TRBJ2-2; 10 bases are a match to TRBD1. Germline CDR1 SGHNT, CDR2 YYREEE (reference sequence). J gave up 4 bases and V 4 bases, and 4 bases lay outside the gene matches. The CDR3 length is 15 residues. The CDR3 here is CASSERTGGTGELFF. The CDR3 bases are TGTGCCAGCAGCGAACGGACAGGGGGCACCGGGGAGCTGTTTTTT. Variable domain in full (rest from reference TRBV5-4 and TRBJ2-2): ETGVTQSPTHLIKTRGQQVTLRCSSQSGHNTVSWYQQALGQGPQFIFQYYREEENGRGNFPPRFSGLQFPNYSSELNVNALELDDSALYLCASSERTGGTGELFFGEGSRLTVL.

This clonotype appeared a few times. The rearrangement joins TRBV27 to TRBJ1-2; no reliable D call. This CDR3 comprises 14 residues. Germline V gene lookup returns CDR1 MNHEY and CDR2 SMNVEV (reference sequence). Trimming pared 3 bases from V and 8 bases from J, leaving 16 bases between. DNA for the CDR3: TGTGCCAGCAGTTTGAACAGAATGCATGGGGGCTACACCTTC. Translated: CASSLNRMHGGYTF.

This clonotype was recorded once. This chain joins TRBV12-3 or TRBV12-4 and TRBJ1-1; D is unresolved. The CDR3 has 12 residues. V lost 6 bases and J 3 bases, leaving 8 bases between the germline ends. CDR3 bases: TGTGCCAGCAGCCCAGAAGACACTGAAGCTTTCTTT. It is translated as CASSPEDTEAFF.

There are many counts of this clonotype. V usage is TRBV14 and J usage is TRBJ1-1, with D possibly TRBD1 on 6 matching bases. Germline loops: CDR1 SGHDN, CDR2 FVKESK. With 2 bases removed from V and 3 bases from J, the gap between germline ends came to 16 bases. The CDR3 totals 16 residues. This CDR3 is CASSQRAPGADTEAFF. The CDR3 nucleotides read TGTGCCAGCAGCCAAAGGGCCCCGGGGGCAGACACTGAAGCTTTCTTT.

This clonotype was detected only a few times. The V call is TRBV7-8, the J call TRBJ2-3; D may correspond to TRBD1 or TRBD2 (5 bases each). V shed 1 base and J shed 2 bases, with 13 bases lying between them. CDR1 is SGHVS, CDR2 FQNEAQ, per germline. The CDR3 runs 16 residues. CDR3 sequence: CASSLVGTTITDTQYF. The CDR3 nucleotides are TGTGCCAGCAGCTTAGTCGGGACCACAATCACAGATACGCAGTATTTT.

This chain uses TRBV5-1 with TRBJ1-1; D gene uncertain. This CDR3 has 13 amino acids. The germline CDR1 and CDR2 sequences are SGHRS and YFSETQ. Trimming pared 1 base from V and 4 bases from J, leaving 8 bases between. For the CDR3, the DNA is TGCGCCAGCAGCTTGTTGGGTGTCACTGAAGCTTTCTTT. It codes for CASSLLGVTEAFF.

This clonotype was detected only a few times. This rearrangement joins TRBV24-1 to TRBJ2-1; D uncertain. The CDR3 is 14 residues long. The germline gives CDR1 KGHDR, CDR2 SFDVKD. V lost 4 bases to trimming and J lost 9 bases, with 15 bases between them. CDR3: CATSDFPPPGEQFF. DNA for the CDR3: TGTGCCACCAGTGACTTCCCCCCGCCGGGTGAGCAGTTCTTC.

The rearrangement uses TRBV7-2 and TRBJ2-1; D is perhaps TRBD2 (5 bases). V gave up 2 bases and J gave up 2 bases, with 13 bases separating them. CDR1 SGHTA and CDR2 FQGNSA come from the germline V gene. The CDR3 contains 16 residues. CDR3 loop: CASSLRRGGAYNEQFF. CDR3 nucleotides: TGTGCCAGCAGCTTACGCCGGGGTGGGGCCTACAATGAGCAGTTCTTC.

The chain uses TRBV12-3 or TRBV12-4 and TRBJ2-2; D gene uncertain. V lost 3 bases, J lost 7 bases, and 18 bases lay in between. CDR3 length: 16 residues. The chain's CDR3 is CASSFRRAPFGGELFF. The CDR3, as DNA: TGTGCCAGCAGTTTTCGCAGAGCCCCGTTCGGCGGGGAGCTGTTTTTT.

The chain joins TRBV7-9 to TRBJ2-5, with D unclear. The CDR3 covers 16 residues. The germline V and J ends were trimmed by 1 base and 4 bases, with 16 bases remaining between them. Germline V gene data show CDR1 as SEHNR and CDR2 as FQNEAQ (reference sequence). The CDR3 DNA is TGTGCCAGCAGCTTAGGGGTTATGGTGGATGGAGAGACCCAGTACTTC. Translated: CASSLGVMVDGETQYF.

This clonotype came up a few times. This rearrangement joins TRBV7-3 to TRBJ2-1, with TRBD1 matching 10 bases. Germline assignment: CDR1 SGHTA and CDR2 FQGTGA. The V and J ends lost 5 bases and 8 bases, in that order; junction bases with no gene match: 3. This CDR3 is built from 13 residues. This CDR3 is CASSLTGGYEQFF. The CDR3 coding sequence is TGTGCCAGCAGCCTGACAGGGGGCTATGAGCAGTTCTTC.

This clonotype was picked up many times. This chain joins TRBV7-6 and TRBJ2-5, with a weak D call TRBD2 (6 bases). The CDR3 has 15 amino acids. Germline CDR1 reads SGHVS; CDR2 reads FNYEAQ. Trimming removed 4 bases at V and 2 bases at J, with 14 bases between. This chain's CDR3 is CASSSIFGGQETQYF. CDR3 in DNA: TGTGCCAGCAGCTCCATCTTTGGGGGGCAAGAGACCCAGTACTTC.

This clonotype is a singleton in its sample. V and J are TRBV4-1 and TRBJ2-7, with TRBD1 identical over 9 bases. The CDR3 contains 16 residues. The J segment lost 2 bases and the V segment lost 5 bases, leaving 10 bases of the junction unmatched. Germline CDR1 is MGHRA and CDR2 is YSYEKL. The CDR3 DNA is TGCGCCAGCAGCTATTCCCTGGGACAGGGAACCTACGAGCAGTACTTC. It encodes CASSYSLGQGTYEQYF.

J is TRBJ2-1 and V is TRBV6-1, with D possibly being TRBD2 (6 bases). The germline V and J ends were trimmed by 4 bases and 3 bases, with 10 bases remaining between them. The CDR3 is 14 residues long. The germline V gene encodes CDR1 MNHNS and CDR2 SASEGT. Here the CDR3 DNA reads TGTGCCAGCAGTGTTCGGGACTTCTACAATGAGCAGTTCTTC. This translates into CASSVRDFYNEQFF.

The genes are TRBV5-1 and TRBJ2-5; D uncertain. V was trimmed by 4 bases and J by 1 base, leaving 14 bases between them. Germline CDR1 is SGHRS and CDR2 is YFSETQ. The CDR3 is made up of 15 amino acids. The CDR3 loop reads CASSIERLGQETQYF. The CDR3 bases are TGCGCCAGCAGCATCGAGAGGTTGGGCCAAGAGACCCAGTACTTC. Combining the CDR3 with reference TRBV5-1 and TRBJ2-5 gives the whole variable domain KAGVTQTPRYLIKTRGQQVTLSCSPISGHRSVSWYQQTPGQGLQFLFEYFSETQRNKGNFPGRFSGRQFSNSRSEMNVSTLELGDSALYLCASSIERLGQETQYFGPGTRLLVL.

The gene calls are TRBV12-3 or TRBV12-4 and TRBJ2-7, with TRBD1 identical over 7 bases. Germline trimming cut 3 bases from V and 6 bases from J; bases unmatched to any gene: 8. The CDR3 is 14 amino acids. The CDR3 loop reads CASSFKQGFGEQYF. For the CDR3, the DNA is TGTGCCAGCAGTTTCAAACAGGGGTTTGGCGAGCAGTACTTC.